These 21 T cell receptor beta chains originate from one sample sequenced in a study of T-cell memory formation after mild COVID-19. TCRdb re-derived calls from the 5' RACE reads in MiXCR, one entry per CDR3 protein. The sample consists of about 260,000 distinct CDR3 sequences, roughly 8% of them appearing once. The sample taken for sequencing was PBMCs or a T cell subset sorted from them (not recorded which). Receptors were obtained from a man between 18 and 29 years old who had mild COVID-19 (a few samples of this study predate the infection). Cell type and time point are not known.

The table lists this clonotype with a few counts. This chain connects TRBV5-1 to TRBJ1-6; 10 bases align to TRBD1. This CDR3 has 15 amino acids. Germline V gene data show CDR1 as SGHRS and CDR2 as YFSETQ. Germline trimming cut 3 bases from V and 7 bases from J; bases unmatched to any gene: 4. Here the CDR3 reads CASSSPGQGNSPLHF. In DNA, the CDR3 is TGCGCCAGCAGCTCGCCGGGACAGGGGAATTCACCCCTCCACTTT.

This clonotype was seen only a few times. V usage is TRBV6-6 and J usage is TRBJ2-1, with D perhaps TRBD1 (5 bases). Germline V gene lookup returns CDR1 MNHNY and CDR2 SVGAGI (reference sequence). CDR3 length: 14 residues. Deletions cut 1 base from V and 6 bases from J, with 10 bases between. CDR3 DNA: TGTGCCAGCAGTTACTGGCGTCAGGGCAATGAGCAGTTCTTC. Protein product: CASSYWRQGNEQFF.

The chain employs TRBV5-4 and TRBJ2-3; 7 nucleotides line up with TRBD1. Trimming cost V 3 bases and J 2 bases; bases outside gene matches: 9. This CDR3 has 16 amino acids. The V gene's germline CDR1 is SGHNT and CDR2 YYREEE (reference sequence). CDR3 in amino acids: CASSSDLDRSTDTQYF. The CDR3 DNA sequence: TGTGCCAGCAGCTCGGACCTGGACAGGTCCACAGATACGCAGTATTTT.

As to this clonotype: This clone may be a read error of a much larger clone one base away. The gene calls are TRBV14 and TRBJ1-1, with D uncertain. Germline V gene lookup returns CDR1 SGHDN and CDR2 FVKESK. This CDR3 spans 14 amino acids. Trimming pared 1 base from V and 3 bases from J, leaving 9 bases between. CDR3 DNA: TGTGCCAGCAGCCAAGGCCTCGGAGACACTGAAGCTTTCTTT. This encodes CASSQGLGDTEAFF.

This clonotype has ten or more counts. The rearrangement links TRBV2 to TRBJ2-5; unclear D gene. V dropped 5 bases and J dropped 7 bases, with 8 bases sitting between them. Germline CDR1 SNHLY, CDR2 FYNNEI. The CDR3 length is 11 residues. CDR3: CASSPYGTQYF. Here the CDR3 DNA reads TGTGCCAGCAGTCCCTACGGGACCCAGTACTTC.

The chain recombines TRBV12-3 or TRBV12-4 with TRBJ2-7; D might be TRBD2 (6 bases). CDR3 length: 14 amino acids. V lost 3 bases and J 6 bases, leaving 15 bases between the germline ends. DNA for the CDR3: TGTGCCAGCAGTTTGGCGGGGAATCGGGGCGAGCAGTACTTC. Protein sequence: CASSLAGNRGEQYF.

In its sample, this clonotype was seen a few times. V and J are TRBV25-1 and TRBJ1-1, with D tentatively TRBD1 (5 bases). From germline, CDR1 is MGHDK and CDR2 SYGVNS. V was cut by 0 bases and J by 4 bases, with 12 bases left in between. The CDR3 is 15 residues long. The CDR3 DNA follows: TGTGCCAGCAGTGAATATGCAGGGCTGGGCACTGAAGCTTTCTTT. Protein product: CASSEYAGLGTEAFF.

This clonotype appeared a few times. The chain employs TRBV7-2 and TRBJ1-6, with D perhaps matching TRBD1 (5 bases). Germline V lookup: CDR1 SGHTA, CDR2 FQGNSA. The V and J ends lost 4 bases and 3 bases respectively, with 13 bases between them. This CDR3 has 16 amino acids. DNA for the CDR3: TGTGCCAGCAGCTCCAGGGTGCCCTTCTATAATTCACCCCTCCACTTT. This translates into CASSSRVPFYNSPLHF.

This clonotype occurred a few times. The chain carries TRBV6-5 and TRBJ1-1; D perhaps matches TRBD1 (5 bases). Germline V gene lookup returns CDR1 MNHEY and CDR2 SVGAGI. There are 15 residues in the CDR3. Between the trimmed V and J ends, which lost 6 bases and 0 bases, there was a span of 14 bases. CDR3 amino acids: CASRSGGGMNTEAFF. CDR3 nucleotide sequence: TGTGCCAGCAGGTCCGGGGGGGGGATGAACACTGAAGCTTTCTTT.

In its sample, this clonotype was seen many times. The chain has TRBV6-1 and TRBJ1-5; the D is unclear. The CDR3 extends over 15 amino acids. Between the trimmed V and J ends, which lost 0 bases and 11 bases, there was a span of 17 bases. Looked up from germline, CDR1 is MNHNS and CDR2 is SASEGT. CDR3 sequence reads: CASSEATGRISTQHF. The CDR3 nucleotides are TGTGCCAGCAGTGAAGCGACGGGTAGGATCAGTACCCAGCATTTT.

This clonotype was counted a few times. This chain connects TRBV7-2 to TRBJ1-1; D perhaps matches TRBD1 (6 bases). Trimming stripped 6 bases from V and 0 bases from J, with 20 bases between. Germline loops: CDR1 SGHTA, CDR2 FQGNSA. CDR3 length: 17 residues. The CDR3 bases are TGTGCCAGCAGGCTGACAGGTTCCCTCTTTATGAACACTGAAGCTTTCTTT. Protein sequence: CASRLTGSLFMNTEAFF.

DNA for the CDR3: TGTGCCAGCACCCGCTTTCTGGACAGTGAAGCTTTCTTT. Protein: CASTRFLDSEAFF. The V and J genes are TRBV6-5 and TRBJ1-1, with D possibly matching TRBD1 (6 bases). The V end was cut by 7 bases, the J end by 7 bases, with 16 bases between. Germline V lookup: CDR1 MNHEY, CDR2 SVGAGI. The CDR3 is made up of 13 amino acids.

The rearrangement uses TRBV5-1 and TRBJ2-7, with 9 nucleotides matching TRBD1. The CDR3 totals 15 residues. Trimming cost V 6 bases and J 5 bases; bases outside gene matches: 12. The germline gives CDR1 SGHRS, CDR2 YFSETQ. The CDR3 DNA sequence: TGCGCCAGCACCCGGGAAACAGGGGGCATTAACGAGCAGTACTTC. This gives the protein CASTRETGGINEQYF.

The chain has TRBV24-1 and TRBJ1-4, with D unresolved. Germline V gene data show CDR1 as KGHDR and CDR2 as SFDVKD. Trimming took off 3 bases at V and 8 bases at J, with 12 bases between the two ends. The CDR3 consists of 14 residues. The CDR3 bases are TGTGCCACCAGTGATAAGGCGAATGGGGAAAAACTGTTTTTT. Protein product: CATSDKANGEKLFF.

The genes are TRBV12-3 or TRBV12-4 and TRBJ2-3; possible D gene TRBD2, 6 bases. The CDR3 has 13 amino acids. Trimming took off 6 bases at V and 4 bases at J, with 11 bases between the two ends. DNA for the CDR3: TGTGCCAGCAGCTGGGGGGTACCAGATACGCAGTATTTT. This sequence encodes CASSWGVPDTQYF.

This clonotype appeared a few times. The chain links TRBV27 to TRBJ2-2; D unresolved. Germline V gives CDR1 MNHEY, CDR2 SMNVEV (reference sequence). Deletions cut 4 bases from V and 7 bases from J, with 4 bases between. This CDR3 contains 11 residues. The CDR3 loop reads CASSSFGELFF. DNA of the CDR3: TGTGCCAGCAGTTCCTTCGGGGAGCTGTTTTTT.

In its sample, this clonotype was seen once. The J gene is TRBJ1-5, the V gene TRBV19, with D possibly TRBD1 on 6 matching bases. V dropped 2 bases and J dropped 6 bases, with 8 bases sitting between them. Germline CDR1 is LNHDA and CDR2 is SQIVND (reference sequence). This CDR3 is 13 amino acids long. The CDR3 loop reads CASSIQQGQPQHF. CDR3 DNA: TGTGCCAGTAGTATACAACAGGGTCAGCCCCAGCATTTT.

The chain couples TRBV7-9 to TRBJ1-1; D call uncertain. V dropped 10 bases and J dropped 1 base, with 13 bases sitting between them. Per the germline V gene, CDR1 is SEHNR and CDR2 is FQNEAQ (reference sequence). The CDR3 sequence is 13 residues long. CDR3 in amino acids: CATKLWGNTEAFF. The CDR3 nucleotides are TGTGCCACCAAACTATGGGGGAACACTGAAGCTTTCTTT.

This clonotype has more than one count but fewer than ten. This chain links TRBV11-1 with TRBJ1-1, with D unresolved. Trimming cost V 1 base and J 2 bases, with 17 bases left between them. The CDR3 spans 17 residues. Germline V gene data show CDR1 as SGHAT and CDR2 as FQDESV (reference sequence). The CDR3 loop is CASSLGARTESNTEAFF. CDR3 sequence (DNA): TGTGCCAGCAGCTTAGGCGCCCGGACCGAAAGTAACACTGAAGCTTTCTTT.

The chain employs TRBV7-2 and TRBJ2-3, with a possible D match to TRBD2 (6 bases). V lost 5 bases and J lost 3, with 18 bases in between. The CDR3 has 16 residues. The V gene's germline CDR1 is SGHTA and CDR2 FQGNSA. The CDR3 loop is CASSPRGKGRTDTQYF. The CDR3, as DNA: TGTGCCAGCAGCCCTCGAGGGAAGGGGAGGACAGATACGCAGTATTTT.

This clonotype was counted ten times or more. This chain joins TRBV7-9 and TRBJ2-5; D gene unclear. Per germline, CDR1 SEHNR and CDR2 FQNEAQ (reference sequence). The CDR3 spans 14 residues. Trimming left V 1 base short and J 0 bases short, with 6 bases between. The CDR3 DNA is TGTGCCAGCAGCTTAGGGCAAAACCAAGAGACCCAGTACTTC. It codes for CASSLGQNQETQYF.